This TCR beta chain was sequenced for a study of blood T cell repertoires in COVID-19. Whole-study context: PBMCs, B-cell-depleted T cells, or T cells were the source of the cDNA or gDNA that made up the material.

This CDR3 has 13 residues. V gave up 5 bases and J gave up 5 bases, with 10 bases separating them. Per the germline V gene, CDR1 is MNHEY and CDR2 is SMNVEV (reference sequence). Original methodology: Scientists estimated how many nucleated cells there were by amplifying reference gene primers. Measured with immunoSEQ multiplex PCR; TCRdb has only the in-frame clones, and not every one. V, J and clone size are taken as reported in that table, and D and trimming were inferred from the DNA itself. Here the sample spans roughly 260,000 clones, around nine tenths being singletons. Sequencing was performed on PBMCs or T cells enriched from blood (not recorded which). This receptor was taken from a woman between 18 and 29 years old who had recovered from COVID-19. This chain connects TRBV27 to TRBJ1-5, with D hard to call. The CDR3 spells CASSVTSDQPQHF. The CDR3 DNA reads as TGTGCCAGCAGTGTAACAAGTGATCAGCCCCAGCATTTT.